Described below is a single T cell receptor beta chain sequence and its context. The antigen remains undetermined. Sequenced by immunoSEQ multiplex PCR; TCRdb stores in-frame clones only, minus some. This repertoire shows around 160,000 clones, under 95% found once; its top ten account for 3% to 3.5%. This record belongs to a study of cytomegalovirus exposure and HLA in healthy donors. Background on the study: According to later analysis, the same platform produced the 120 or so validation and 666 first-cohort repertoires.

Study-wide results and caveats: The authors enumerated 180 or so TCR beta chains as linked to cytomegalovirus. Most TCR sequences were seen very rarely across donors, but some public TCRs occurred in many.

The CDR3 runs 16 residues. The V end was cut by 2 bases, the J end by 2 bases, with 16 bases between. Germline V gives CDR1 SNHLY, CDR2 FYNNEI. Sequencing input: PBMCs. This TCR came from a woman aged 18 to 35 in good health and CMV-seropositive. The chain is built from TRBV2 and TRBJ2-7; no clear D gene. The CDR3 DNA is TGTGCCAGCAGTGAATCTCAATTAGCACCCACCTACGAGCAGTACTTC. It is translated as CASSESQLAPTYEQYF.